This passage covers 12 T cell receptor beta chains from one sample sequenced in a study of blood T cell repertoires in COVID-19. Here immunoSEQ multiplex PCR was the method, and the copy in TCRdb shows in-frame clones only, minus some. The data hold about 97,000 clones, with around 90% observed a single time. The specimen was peripheral blood. These receptors were taken from a man in his fifties or sixties with active COVID-19.

The chain recombines TRBV7-8 with TRBJ2-5, with 8 nucleotides matching TRBD2. V lost 7 bases and J lost 2; bases outside the gene matches: 6. This CDR3 comprises 14 residues. Germline CDR1 reads SGHVS; CDR2 reads FQNEAQ. The CDR3 nucleotides are TGTGCCAGCACACAGGGCGGGAGGCAAGAGACCCAGTACTTC. Encoded protein: CASTQGGRQETQYF.

The chain uses TRBV5-1 and TRBJ2-2; TRBD1 matches at 8 bases. This CDR3 region has 14 residues. With V trimmed by 5 bases and J by 6 bases, 6 bases remained unmatched. Germline-derived CDR1 and CDR2 are SGHRS and YFSETQ. The CDR3 DNA reads as TGCGCCAGCAGAGGGGACAGGATCCCCGGGGAGCTGTTTTTT. Its translation is CASRGDRIPGELFF.

This clone was seen a handful of times. The V gene is TRBV2, the J gene TRBJ1-5; maybe TRBD1 (6 bases). The length of the CDR3 is 15 residues. The germline V gene encodes CDR1 SNHLY and CDR2 FYNNEI. The V end was cut by 5 bases, the J end by 6 bases, with 17 bases between. The CDR3 nucleotides are TGTGCCAGCAGTCTTTCTGGGGGGGCCGGTCAGCCCCAGCATTTT. It is translated as CASSLSGGAGQPQHF.

The chain recombines TRBV2 with TRBJ2-7; D remains unclear. The CDR3 extends over 12 amino acids. Trimming left V 7 bases short and J 4 bases short, with 11 bases between. Per germline, CDR1 SNHLY and CDR2 FYNNEI. The DNA for the CDR3 is TGTGCCAGCACCGCCAGTCGATACGAGCAGTACTTC. It is translated as CASTASRYEQYF.

The J gene is TRBJ2-5, the V gene TRBV5-1, with D unresolved. The CDR3 runs 16 residues. The germline V and J ends were trimmed by 4 bases and 3 bases, with 19 bases remaining between them. Germline CDR1 SGHRS, CDR2 YFSETQ. The CDR3 protein is CASSPFVGSPKETQYF. The CDR3 region has the DNA TGCGCCAGCAGCCCTTTCGTGGGCTCCCCAAAAGAGACCCAGTACTTC.

This clone was recorded once. The chain carries TRBV5-8 and TRBJ1-1; D unresolved. Looked up from germline, CDR1 is SGHTS and CDR2 is YDEGEE. The CDR3 covers 13 residues. The V end was cut by 4 bases, the J end by 5 bases, with 12 bases between. This CDR3 reads CASSLPRQTEAFF. CDR3 nucleotide sequence: TGTGCCAGCAGCCTACCCCGACAAACTGAAGCTTTCTTT.

The chain links TRBV6-5 to TRBJ2-7; 9 bases are a match to TRBD1. The V gene end was trimmed by 8 bases and the J gene end by 1 base; junction bases not matched to a gene: 6. CDR1 MNHEY and CDR2 SVGAGI come from the germline V gene. The CDR3 is made up of 14 amino acids. The CDR3 coding sequence is TGTGCCAGCCGGGGACAGGGTTTGTCCTACGAGCAGTACTTC. It codes for CASRGQGLSYEQYF.

The V call is TRBV30, the J call TRBJ2-7; a possible D gene is TRBD1 (5 bases). The V end was cut by 5 bases, the J end by 9 bases, with 20 bases between. The CDR3 loop spans 13 amino acids. Germline V gene sequence: CDR1 GTSNPN, CDR2 SVGIG (reference sequence). CDR3 loop: CAWFRDVGSVQYF. CDR3 in DNA: TGTGCCTGGTTCAGGGATGTCGGGTCAGTGCAGTACTTC.

The genes are TRBV7-2 and TRBJ2-7; 8 bases map to TRBD1. The CDR3 length is 14 residues. With 4 bases clipped from V and 3 bases from J, the junction kept 5 bases outside the gene matches. Germline assignment: CDR1 SGHTA and CDR2 FQGNSA. Here the CDR3 reads CASSSTGAFYEQYF. The CDR3 DNA sequence: TGTGCCAGCAGCTCGACAGGGGCCTTCTACGAGCAGTACTTC.

This chain connects TRBV9 to TRBJ2-3, with D maybe TRBD1 (6 bases). V was clipped by 5 bases and J by 1 base, with 14 bases between them. This CDR3 spans 15 amino acids. Per the germline V gene, CDR1 is SGDLS and CDR2 is YYNGEE. The CDR3 nucleotides read TGTGCCAGCAGTAGCTGGGGGCCCGGCACAGATACGCAGTATTTT. It specifies CASSSWGPGTDTQYF.

The chain links TRBV30 to TRBJ2-5, with D possibly matching TRBD2 (6 bases). The V and J ends lost 1 base and 9 bases respectively, with 18 bases between them. CDR3 length: 14 residues. CDR1 and CDR2 (germline): GTSNPN, SVGIG (reference sequence). For the CDR3, the DNA is TGTGCCTGGAGTGAGACTGCCGGGGGAAGGGCCCAGTACTTC. It yields the protein CAWSETAGGRAQYF.

CDR3 residues: CASSLDLQGNTEAFF. DNA for the CDR3: TGTGCCAGCAGCTTGGACTTACAGGGTAACACTGAAGCTTTCTTT. This chain joins TRBV5-4 and TRBJ1-1, with D tentatively TRBD1 (6 bases). The V end lost 0 bases, the J end lost 2 bases, and 11 bases lay between the germline ends. CDR3 length: 15 amino acids. Germline CDR1 is SGHNT and CDR2 is YYREEE (reference sequence).